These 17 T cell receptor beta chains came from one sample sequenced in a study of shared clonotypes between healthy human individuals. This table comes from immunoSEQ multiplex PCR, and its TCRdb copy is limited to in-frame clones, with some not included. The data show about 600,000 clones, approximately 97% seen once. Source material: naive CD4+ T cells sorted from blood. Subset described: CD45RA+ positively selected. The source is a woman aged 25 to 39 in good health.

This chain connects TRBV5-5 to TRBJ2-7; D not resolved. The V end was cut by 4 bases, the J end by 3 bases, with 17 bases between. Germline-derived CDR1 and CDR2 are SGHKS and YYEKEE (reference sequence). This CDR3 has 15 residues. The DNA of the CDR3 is TGTGCCAGCAGCCCCCGGAGAGGTGACTTCTACGAGCAGTACTTC. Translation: CASSPRRGDFYEQYF.

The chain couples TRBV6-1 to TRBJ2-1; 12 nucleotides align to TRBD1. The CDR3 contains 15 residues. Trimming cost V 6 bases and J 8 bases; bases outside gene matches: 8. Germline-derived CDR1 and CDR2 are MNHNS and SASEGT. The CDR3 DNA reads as TGTGCCAGCAGAGGAATCGGGACAGGGGGCGATGAGCAGTTCTTC. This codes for CASRGIGTGGDEQFF.

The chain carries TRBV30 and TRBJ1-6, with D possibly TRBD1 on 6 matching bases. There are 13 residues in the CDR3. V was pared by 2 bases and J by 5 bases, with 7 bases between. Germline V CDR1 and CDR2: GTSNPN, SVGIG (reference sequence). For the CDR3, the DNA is TGTGCCTGGAGTACAGGGCATAATTCACCCCTCCACTTT. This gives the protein CAWSTGHNSPLHF. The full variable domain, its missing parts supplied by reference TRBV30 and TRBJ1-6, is SQTIHQWPATLVQPVGSPLSLECTVEGTSNPNLYWYRQAAGRGLQLLFYSVGIGQISSEVPQNLSASRPQDRQFILSSKKLLLSDSGFYLCAWSTGHNSPLHFGNGTRLTVT.

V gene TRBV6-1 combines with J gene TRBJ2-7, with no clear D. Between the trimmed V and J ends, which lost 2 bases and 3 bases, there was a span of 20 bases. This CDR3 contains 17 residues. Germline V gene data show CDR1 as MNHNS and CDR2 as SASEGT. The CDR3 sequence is CASSESTDSVLVYEQYF. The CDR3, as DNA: TGTGCCAGCAGTGAATCGACGGATAGTGTCTTGGTCTACGAGCAGTACTTC.

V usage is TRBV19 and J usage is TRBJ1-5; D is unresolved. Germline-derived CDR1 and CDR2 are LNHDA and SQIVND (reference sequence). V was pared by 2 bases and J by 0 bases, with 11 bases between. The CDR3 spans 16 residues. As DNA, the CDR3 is TGTGCCAGTAGTATACCCCCCAGAGATAGCAATCAGCCCCAGCATTTT. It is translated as CASSIPPRDSNQPQHF. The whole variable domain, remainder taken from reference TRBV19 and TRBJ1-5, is DGGITQSPKYLFRKEGQNVTLSCEQNLNHDAMYWYRQDPGQGLRLIYYSQIVNDFQKGDIAEGYSVSREKKESFPLTVTSAQKNPTAFYLCASSIPPRDSNQPQHFGDGTRLSIL.

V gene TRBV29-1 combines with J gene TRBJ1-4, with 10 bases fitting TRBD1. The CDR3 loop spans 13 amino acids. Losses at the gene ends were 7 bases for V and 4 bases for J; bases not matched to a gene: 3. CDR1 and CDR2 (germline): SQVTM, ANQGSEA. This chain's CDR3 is CSARDRGNEKLFF. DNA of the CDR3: TGCAGCGCCCGGGACAGGGGTAATGAAAAACTGTTTTTT.

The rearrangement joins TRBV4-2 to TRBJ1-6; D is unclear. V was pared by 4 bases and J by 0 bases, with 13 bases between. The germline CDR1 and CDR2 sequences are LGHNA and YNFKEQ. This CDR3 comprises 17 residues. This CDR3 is CASSLEVGSSYNSPLHF. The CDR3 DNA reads TGTGCCAGCAGCCTAGAGGTAGGGAGCTCCTATAATTCACCCCTCCACTTT.

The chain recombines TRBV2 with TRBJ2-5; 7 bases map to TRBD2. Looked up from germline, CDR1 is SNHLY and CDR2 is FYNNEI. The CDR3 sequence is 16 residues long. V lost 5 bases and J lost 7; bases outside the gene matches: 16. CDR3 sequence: CASSNSLQASGGTQYF. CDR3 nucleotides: TGTGCCAGCAGTAACTCGCTTCAGGCTAGCGGAGGGACCCAGTACTTC.

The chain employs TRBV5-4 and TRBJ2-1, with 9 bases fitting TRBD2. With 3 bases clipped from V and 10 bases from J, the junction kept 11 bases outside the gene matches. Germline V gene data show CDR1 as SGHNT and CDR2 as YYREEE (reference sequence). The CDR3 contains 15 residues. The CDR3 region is CASSWGSGRLREQFF. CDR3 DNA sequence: TGTGCCAGCAGCTGGGGTAGCGGGAGACTACGAGAGCAGTTCTTC.

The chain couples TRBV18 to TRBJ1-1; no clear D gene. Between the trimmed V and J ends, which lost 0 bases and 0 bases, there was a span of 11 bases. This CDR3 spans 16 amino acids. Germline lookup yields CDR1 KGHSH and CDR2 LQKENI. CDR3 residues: CASSPPRLSMNTEAFF. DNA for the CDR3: TGTGCCAGCTCACCACCACGCCTCAGCATGAACACTGAAGCTTTCTTT.

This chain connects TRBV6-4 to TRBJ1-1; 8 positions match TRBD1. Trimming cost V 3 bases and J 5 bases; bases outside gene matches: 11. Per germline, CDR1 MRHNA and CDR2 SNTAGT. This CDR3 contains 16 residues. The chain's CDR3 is CASSESLQGARTEAFF. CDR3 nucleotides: TGTGCCAGCAGTGAGTCCCTGCAGGGGGCACGGACTGAAGCTTTCTTT.

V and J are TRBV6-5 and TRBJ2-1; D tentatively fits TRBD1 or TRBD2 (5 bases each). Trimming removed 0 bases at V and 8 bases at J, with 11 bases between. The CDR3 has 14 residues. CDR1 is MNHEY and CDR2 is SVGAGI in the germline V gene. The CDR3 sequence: CASSYSRGPDEQFF. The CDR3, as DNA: TGTGCCAGCAGTTACTCGAGGGGTCCGGATGAGCAGTTCTTC.

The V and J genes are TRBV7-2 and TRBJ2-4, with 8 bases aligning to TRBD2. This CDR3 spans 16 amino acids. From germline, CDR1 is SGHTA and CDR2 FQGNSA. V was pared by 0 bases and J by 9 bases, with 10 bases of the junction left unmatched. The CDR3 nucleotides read TGTGCCAGCAGCTTAGCACCCAGCGGGAGTCGCGGCATTCAGTACTTC. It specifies CASSLAPSGSRGIQYF.

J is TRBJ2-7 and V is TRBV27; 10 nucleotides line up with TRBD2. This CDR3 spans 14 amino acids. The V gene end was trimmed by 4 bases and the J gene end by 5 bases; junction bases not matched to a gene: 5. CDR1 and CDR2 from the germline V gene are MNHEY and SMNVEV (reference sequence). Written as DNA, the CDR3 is TGTGCCAGCAGTTCGGCTAGCGGGAGCCACGAGCAGTACTTC. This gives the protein CASSSASGSHEQYF.

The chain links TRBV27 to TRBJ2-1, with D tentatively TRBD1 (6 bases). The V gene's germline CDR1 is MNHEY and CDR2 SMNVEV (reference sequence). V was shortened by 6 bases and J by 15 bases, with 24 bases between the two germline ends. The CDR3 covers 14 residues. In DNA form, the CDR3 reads TGTGCCAGCAGCCTTAGTCCGGACAGCCCATTGGGGTTCTTC. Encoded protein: CASSLSPDSPLGFF.

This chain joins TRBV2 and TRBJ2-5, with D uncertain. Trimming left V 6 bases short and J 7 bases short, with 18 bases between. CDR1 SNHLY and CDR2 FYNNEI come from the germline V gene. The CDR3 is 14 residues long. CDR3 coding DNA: TGTGCCAGCAGGGAGAACGGGCCGGGCGGGACCCAGTACTTC. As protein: CASRENGPGGTQYF.

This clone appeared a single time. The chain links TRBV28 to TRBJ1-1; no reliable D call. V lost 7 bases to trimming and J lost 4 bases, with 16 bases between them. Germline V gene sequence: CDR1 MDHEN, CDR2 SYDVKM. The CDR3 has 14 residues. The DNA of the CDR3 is TGTGCCAGCAACGCCTTTCCGGAGGCCACTGAAGCTTTCTTT. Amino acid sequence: CASNAFPEATEAFF. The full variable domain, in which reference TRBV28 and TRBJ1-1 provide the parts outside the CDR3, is DVKVTQSSRYLVKRTGEKVFLECVQDMDHENMFWYRQDPGLGLRLIYFSYDVKMKEKGDIPEGYSVSREKKERFSLILESASTNQTSMYLCASNAFPEATEAFFGQGTRLTVV.